This paragraph covers one T cell receptor beta chain sequence. Its antigen is not known. The sample holds other DNA sequences that translate to the same CDR3. Method: immunoSEQ multiplex PCR; TCRdb's copy keeps in-frame clones and lacks some. This sample has about 2.4 million clones, with about 92% found just once. Germline lookup yields CDR1 KGHSH and CDR2 LQKENI. This CDR3 region has 12 residues. The V gene lost 3 bases and the J gene lost 4 bases, with 7 bases spanning the gap. This record belongs to a study of shared clonotypes between healthy human individuals. Study-level findings and limits: Across a few donors, naive CD4 shared 5% to 5.5%, naive CD8 about 3.2%, memory CD4 approximately 2.5%, memory CD8 over 0.3%.

The sequence came from a man aged 18 to 35 in good health. The sample taken for sequencing was naive CD4+ T cells sorted from blood. This sample's subset: CD45RA+ positively selected. The gene calls are TRBV18 and TRBJ2-7; D gene unclear. The CDR3 here is CASSPRTYEQYF. The CDR3, as DNA: TGTGCCAGCTCACCTAGAACTTACGAGCAGTACTTC.